The present TCR beta chain was sequenced within a study of graft-versus-host responses after intestinal transplantation. Study-level information: Multivisceral, liver-intestinal, or isolated intestinal transplants were performed in recipients. Anti-thymocyte globulin induction was given to all recipients, followed by tacrolimus and steroids for around three years. Regarding the study as a whole: The study associated peak circulating GvH clone levels with early post-transplant HvG declines.

The data were produced by immunoSEQ multiplex PCR, yet TCRdb's version contains in-frame clones alone and is incomplete. The sample holds some 45,000 clones, roughly 90% seen once. In the case of this clone: As yet, its antigen is unknown.

The CDR3 consists of 16 residues. Germline V lookup: CDR1 MDHEN, CDR2 SYDVKM. J was trimmed by 0 bases and V by 5 bases; bases with no gene match: 6. The receptor was isolated from a human patient who received an intestinal transplant, so some T cells may come from the graft donor. The input for sequencing was PBMCs, taken 524 days after transplant. The chain has TRBV28 and TRBJ1-3; 8 bases agree with TRBD1. CDR3 sequence: CASSLPQGGSGNTIYF. CDR3 coding DNA: TGTGCCAGCAGTCTCCCACAGGGGGGCTCTGGAAACACCATATATTTT.